This T cell receptor beta chain was profiled in a study of siplizumab effects on memory and regulatory T cells. Regarding the study as a whole: Phenotypic classification as naive or memory proved unattainable for roughly 75-95% of proliferating CD4+ or CD8+ clones.

Repertoires were generated with immunoSEQ multiplex PCR, while TCRdb's copy carries only in-frame clones and drops some. The sample lists roughly 68,000 clones, approximately 96% occurring once. Points on this clone: Antigen: not known.

CDR1 is SGHDN and CDR2 is FVKESK in the germline V gene. The CDR3 covers 19 residues. V was trimmed by 0 bases and J by 6 bases, leaving 26 bases between them. This chain joins TRBV14 and TRBJ1-1, with no clear D. The material sequenced was naive CD8+ T cells sorted from blood. The TCR originated in a human donor in good health. Written as DNA, the CDR3 is TGTGCCAGCAGCCAAGACCCCGGCGGATTGACCCCTGAAGTCGCTGAAGCTTTCTTT. Protein sequence: CASSQDPGGLTPEVAEAFF. Combining the CDR3 with reference TRBV14 and TRBJ1-1 gives the whole variable domain EAGVTQFPSHSVIEKGQTVTLRCDPISGHDNLYWYRRVMGKEIKFLLHFVKESKQDESGMPNNRFLAERTGGTYSTLKVQPAELEDSGVYFCASSQDPGGLTPEVAEAFFGQGTRLTVV.